The subject of this entry is one T cell receptor beta chain. Its specificity is not known. The sample belongs to a study of OX40 agonist ivuxolimab in advanced cancers. Turning to the study itself: The patients' treatment was ivuxolimab, an agonistic anti-OX40 (CD134) antibody.

The germline gives CDR1 SGDLS, CDR2 YYNGEE. This CDR3 spans 16 amino acids. With V trimmed by 0 bases and J by 12 bases, 14 bases remained unmatched. TCRdb's table, derived via immunoSEQ multiplex PCR, lists solely in-frame clones and lacks some. The sample shows some 71,000 clones, around 82% of them seen only once. General study findings and limits: On average, CD8+ T cells had more expanded clones than CD4+. Dosing at 0.1 to 3.0 mg/kg was accompanied by clonal expansion of CD4+ and CD8+ blood T cells by week 6.

This specimen was CD4+ or CD8+ T cells sorted from blood, taken in a trial of the OX40 agonist ivuxolimab. The TCR comes from an adult with an advanced solid tumor such as melanoma, head and neck, liver or kidney cancer. The chain is built from TRBV9 and TRBJ2-4; 8 bases match TRBD2. This chain's CDR3 is CASSVGGGGPLRNQYF. CDR3 coding DNA: TGTGCCAGCAGCGTAGGAGGCGGGGGGCCTCTTAGAAATCAGTACTTC.